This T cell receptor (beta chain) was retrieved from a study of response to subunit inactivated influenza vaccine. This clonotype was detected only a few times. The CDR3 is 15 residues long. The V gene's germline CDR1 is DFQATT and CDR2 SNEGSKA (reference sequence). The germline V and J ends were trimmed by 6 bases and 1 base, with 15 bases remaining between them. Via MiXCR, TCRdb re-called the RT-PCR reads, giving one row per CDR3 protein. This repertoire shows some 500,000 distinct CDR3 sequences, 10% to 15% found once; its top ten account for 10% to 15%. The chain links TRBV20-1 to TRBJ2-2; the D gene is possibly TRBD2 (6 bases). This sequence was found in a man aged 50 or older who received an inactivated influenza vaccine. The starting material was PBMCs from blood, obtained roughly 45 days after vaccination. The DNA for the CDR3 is TGCAGTGCAACGGTCGGGACTGTGAACACCGGGGAGCTGTTTTTT. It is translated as CSATVGTVNTGELFF.